This TCR beta chain was sequenced during a study of cytomegalovirus exposure and HLA in healthy donors. The study, taken as a whole, reports: V segments that were indistinguishable, TRBV6-2 and TRBV6-3 among them, were omitted from analysis.

The PCR ran on 60 Vbeta and 13 Jbeta primers. Assay used: immunoSEQ multiplex PCR; TCRdb lists only in-frame clones, some missing. The table shows about 200,000 clones, with about 70% occurring only once. There are 15 residues in the CDR3. From germline, CDR1 is MNHNS and CDR2 SASEGT. Trimming at V came to 1 base and at J to 5 bases, leaving 3 bases not matched to a gene. Turning to this clone: Its antigen is still unknown.

The sequenced material came from PBMCs. The sequence derives from a woman younger than 45 in good health and CMV-seronegative. The rearrangement joins TRBV6-1 to TRBJ2-5; TRBD1 matches 11 bases. The CDR3 DNA reads as TGTGCCAGCAGTGAAGGGGGACAGGGGGGGGAGACCCAGTACTTC. Amino acid sequence: CASSEGGQGGETQYF.